Included here is one T cell receptor (beta chain) sequence, with context. The antigen remains unidentified. Trimming left V 2 bases short and J 6 bases short, with 1 base between. Germline V gives CDR1 KGHDR, CDR2 SFDVKD. The CDR3 is 11 residues long. Unique molecular identifiers tagged the TCRbeta library. TCRdb re-analysed the PCR reads in MiXCR, keeping a single row per CDR3 protein. The sample includes under 450,000 distinct CDR3 sequences, 15% to 20% of them seen just once. The data originate from a study of T-cell reconstitution after alpha-beta-depleted transplantation in children. Points from the study as a whole: Several hundred expanded graft clones reportedly supplied alpha-beta T cells about two months after transplant.

Sequenced here: PBMCs, mostly from graft donor cells, sampled 360 days after TCRalphabeta/CD19-depleted stem cell transplant. This receptor was identified in a boy younger than two who had a stem cell transplant for Wiskott-Aldrich syndrome, so the T cells may come from the graft donor. This rearrangement joins TRBV24-1 to TRBJ2-1; D unresolved. CDR3 coding DNA: TGTGCCACCAGTGATTCCAATGAGCAGTTCTTC. It specifies CATSDSNEQFF.